This T cell receptor beta chain was sequenced for a study of T-cell memory formation after mild COVID-19. TCRdb fed the 5' RACE reads into MiXCR, producing one record per CDR3 protein. The sample yields hundreds of thousands of distinct CDR3 sequences, more than 15% seen once. This clonotype was seen only a few times. CDR3 size: 15 residues. The sample comprised PBMCs or a T cell subset sorted from them (not recorded which). The rearrangement joins TRBV21-1 to TRBJ2-7; the DNA was not compared with TRBD1, the D call given in the table. TRBV21-1 is a documented pseudogene. The source is an adult woman who had mild COVID-19 (a few samples of this study predate the infection). Cell type and time point are not known. The CDR3 sequence: CASSIKNGQGDEQYF. CDR3 sequence (DNA): TGTGCCAGCAGCATAAAAAATGGACAGGGGGACGAGCAGTACTTC.